This T cell receptor (beta chain) derives from a study of blood T cell repertoires in COVID-19. Study as a whole: Sites in the United States, Italy and Spain provided acute and convalescent COVID-19 samples.

Germline CDR1 and CDR2: SGHTA and FQGTGA. The CDR3 length is 14 residues. Trimming stripped 5 bases from V and 2 bases from J, with 9 bases between. Measured with immunoSEQ multiplex PCR; TCRdb has only the in-frame clones, and not every one. The sample holds 120,000 to 150,000 clones; 76% are singletons and the top ten take roughly 4.3%. In its sample, this clone was seen once. J is TRBJ2-2 and V is TRBV7-3; D remains ambiguous. This receptor was identified in a man aged 60-69 years with acute or convalescent COVID-19. Sequencing was carried out using peripheral blood. This chain's CDR3 is CASSRSPNTGELFF. CDR3 DNA: TGTGCCAGCAGCCGAAGCCCCAACACCGGGGAGCTGTTTTTT.